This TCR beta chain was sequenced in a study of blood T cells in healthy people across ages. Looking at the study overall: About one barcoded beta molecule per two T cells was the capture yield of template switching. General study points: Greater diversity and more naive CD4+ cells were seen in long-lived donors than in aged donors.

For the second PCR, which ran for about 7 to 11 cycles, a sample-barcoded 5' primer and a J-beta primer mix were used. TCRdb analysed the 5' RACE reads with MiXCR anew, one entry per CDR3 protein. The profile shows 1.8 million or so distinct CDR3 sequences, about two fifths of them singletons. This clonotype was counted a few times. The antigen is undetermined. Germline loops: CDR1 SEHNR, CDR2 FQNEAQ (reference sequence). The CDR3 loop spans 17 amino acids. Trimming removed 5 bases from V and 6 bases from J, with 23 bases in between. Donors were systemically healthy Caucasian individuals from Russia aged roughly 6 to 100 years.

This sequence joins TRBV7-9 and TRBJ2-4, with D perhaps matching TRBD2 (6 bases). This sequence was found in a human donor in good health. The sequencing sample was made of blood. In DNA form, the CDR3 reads TGTGCCAGCAGCCGGACCGACTCTTTCGGGGGTGGAAACATTCAGTACTTC. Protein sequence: CASSRTDSFGGGNIQYF.